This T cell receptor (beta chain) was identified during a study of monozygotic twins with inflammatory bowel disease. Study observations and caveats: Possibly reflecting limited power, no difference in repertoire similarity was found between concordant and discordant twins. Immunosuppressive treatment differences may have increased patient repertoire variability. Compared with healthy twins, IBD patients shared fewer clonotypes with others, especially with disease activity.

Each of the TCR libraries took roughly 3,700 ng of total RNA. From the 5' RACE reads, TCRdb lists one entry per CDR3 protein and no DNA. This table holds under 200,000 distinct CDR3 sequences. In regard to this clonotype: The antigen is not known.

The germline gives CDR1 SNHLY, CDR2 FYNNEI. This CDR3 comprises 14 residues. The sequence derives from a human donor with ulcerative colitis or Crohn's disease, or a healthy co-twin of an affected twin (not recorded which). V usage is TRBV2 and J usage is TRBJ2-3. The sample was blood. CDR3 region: CASKAQGFTDTQYF. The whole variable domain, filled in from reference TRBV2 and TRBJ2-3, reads EPEVTQTPSHQVTQMGQEVILRCVPISNHLYFYWYRQILGQKVEFLVSFYNNEISEKSEIFDDQFSVERPDGSNFTLKIRSTKLEDSAMYFCASKAQGFTDTQYFGPGTRLTVL.